This T cell receptor (beta chain) was found in a study of shared clonotypes between healthy human individuals. Study conclusions and caveats: There were few donors, and this limited the genetic and exposure-history diversity represented.

For this clone: Its target is unknown.

The donor population consisted of healthy HIV-negative adults with no recent acute infections or vaccinations. The germline CDR1 and CDR2 sequences are KGHSH and LQKENI. Trimming stripped 5 bases from V and 7 bases from J, with 11 bases between. CDR3 length equals 12 residues. Sorted-subset replicate PCRs used around 200 ng DNA, 30,000 or so T cell genomes. Per the study methods: Filtering differed for immunoSEQ, which gave only junction sequences without quality scores. Method: immunoSEQ multiplex PCR; TCRdb's copy keeps in-frame clones and lacks some. The D gene and trimming were derived from the DNA, and the V and J assignments and clone size from that table. In the table there are over 2 million clones, around 93% of which are singletons.

This receptor was taken from a man between 18 and 29 years old in good health. Some clones in this sample may be carry-over from other donors' samples. Sequenced sample: naive CD4+ T cells from PBMCs. Stated subset: CD45RA+ positively selected. V is TRBV18 and J is TRBJ1-1; tentative D call: TRBD1 (5 bases). The CDR3 loop reads CASSGTFDEAFF. For the CDR3, the DNA is TGTGCCAGCTCAGGGACTTTTGATGAAGCTTTCTTT. The full variable domain, rest sourced from reference TRBV18 and TRBJ1-1, is NAGVMQNPRHLVRRRGQEARLRCSPMKGHSHVYWYRQLPEEGLKFMVYLQKENIIDESGMPKERFSAEFPKEGPSILRIQQVVRGDSAAYFCASSGTFDEAFFGQGTRLTVV.